Shown below are 4 T cell receptor beta chains from a single sample sequenced in a study of beta chain features in type 1 diabetes. Study-level results: Moderately but significantly shorter TCRB CDR3s were found in Type 1 diabetes patients in all four CD4+ subsets.

Their target antigens are unknown. The entirety of the isolated RNA underwent reverse transcription, so expressed TCRB transcripts were sequenced. Sequenced by immunoSEQ multiplex PCR; TCRdb stores in-frame clones only, minus some. The profile covers about 150,000 clones, with over 6% appearing a single time and approximately 0.5% taken by the ten largest. What was sequenced was central memory CD4+ T cells from blood. Receptor source: a man between 18 and 29 years old with type 1 diabetes.

This chain links TRBV2 with TRBJ1-2; D is unclear. The CDR3 length is 14 residues. The V end lost 7 bases, the J end lost 0 bases, and 12 bases lay between the germline ends. Germline CDR1 SNHLY, CDR2 FYNNEI. The DNA of the CDR3 is TGTGCCAGCAAAAGGGCGGGTCCTAACTATGGCTACACCTTC. Its protein product is CASKRAGPNYGYTF.

V gene TRBV30 combines with J gene TRBJ2-1; TRBD2 agrees at 13 bases. The V gene end was trimmed by 2 bases and the J gene end by 12 bases; junction bases not matched to a gene: 10. Germline-derived CDR1 and CDR2 are GTSNPN and SVGIG (reference sequence). The CDR3 spans 15 residues. The CDR3 region has the DNA TGTGCCTGGAGTCCTGGACTAGCGGGAGTACCTCGGCAGTTCTTC. Translation gives CAWSPGLAGVPRQFF.

This clone has more than one count but fewer than ten. V is TRBV9 and J is TRBJ2-3; 9 nucleotides match TRBD1. This CDR3 has 16 residues. V lost 4 bases to trimming and J lost 3 bases; unmatched junction nucleotides: 9. Germline V gives CDR1 SGDLS, CDR2 YYNGEE. CDR3 DNA sequence: TGTGCCAGCAGCAGTGGGACAGGGACAGCGACAGATACGCAGTATTTT. This gives the protein CASSSGTGTATDTQYF.

Note on this clone: The sample carries other DNA sequences with the same CDR3. J is TRBJ1-1 and V is TRBV29-1; D is perhaps TRBD1 (6 bases). The V and J ends lost 4 bases and 4 bases respectively, with 10 bases between them. Germline V gene sequence: CDR1 SQVTM, CDR2 ANQGSEA. The CDR3 loop spans 12 amino acids. The CDR3 DNA reads as TGCAGCGTTGCCAGGGGTCCCACTGAAGCTTTCTTT. Translated: CSVARGPTEAFF.